A selection of T cell receptor beta chains follows, all from one sample in a study of shared clonotypes between healthy human individuals. The protocol was immunoSEQ multiplex PCR, while the TCRdb copy is restricted to in-frame clones and leaves out a portion. Here the sample spans some 2.4 million clones, more than 85% being singletons. Sequencing was done on a sample of naive CD4+ T cells from PBMCs. Receptors were obtained from a young man in good health. Some clones in this sample may be carry-over from other donors' samples. Both conserved end residues are part of each CDR3. A D gene is named only where the DNA matches it firmly. Size is omitted from some rows. Given values are once, few, many or a class for expanded clones.

NA	TRBJ1-5	NA	TRBV5-1	TGCGCCAGCAGCTTGGGAAGGGGTCAGCCCCAGCATTTT	CASSLGRGQPQHF
NA	TRBJ1-4	NA	TRBV5-1	TGCGCCAGCAGCTCCTACAGAGCAACTAATGAAAAACTGTTTTTT	CASSSYRATNEKLFF
few	TRBJ1-5	NA	TRBV5-1	TGCGCCAGCAGCTTGGTACCTGGCAATCAGCCCCAGCATTTT	CASSLVPGNQPQHF
NA	TRBJ1-2	NA	TRBV5-4	TGTGCCAGCAGCGCGGACGGGGGGGGCTATGGCTACACCTTC	CASSADGGGYGYTF
NA	TRBJ2-1	NA	TRBV2	TGTGCCAGTGGGGGATACAATGAGCAGTTCTTC	CASGGYNEQFF
NA	TRBJ2-1	NA	TRBV20-1	TGCAGTGCTAGAGGGGGGACGACACAGTTCTTC	CSARGGTTQFF
NA	TRBJ2-5	TRBD2	TRBV6-5	TGTGCCAGCAGTTACTGGGGGACTAGCGGCCAAGAGACCCAGTACTTC	CASSYWGTSGQETQYF
once	TRBJ2-5	TRBD2	TRBV19	TGTGCCACCTCACCCCGGGAGGGTTGGAGGGAGACCCAGTACTTC	CATSPREGWRETQYF
NA	TRBJ1-3	NA	TRBV11-2	TGTGCCAGCAGCTTTCGGAGTGGGGATGGAAACACCATATATTTT	CASSFRSGDGNTIYF
NA	TRBJ1-3	NA	TRBV2	TGTGCCAGCAGGACCGAAACGGTAGCTGGAAACACCATATATTTT	CASRTETVAGNTIYF
NA	TRBJ1-2	NA	TRBV28	TGTGCCAGCAGTTTAACCAGGAGCGGCGGCTACACCTTC	CASSLTRSGGYTF
NA	TRBJ2-5	NA	TRBV5-8	TGTGCCAGCAGCTCTCGACAGGATCCCTACAAAGAGACCCAGTACTTC	CASSSRQDPYKETQYF
NA	TRBJ1-2	TRBD1	TRBV30	TGTGCCTGGACAGGGGGCGAGGGATATGGCTACACCTTC	CAWTGGEGYGYTF
NA	TRBJ2-2	NA	TRBV7-3	TGTGCCAGCAGCTTAGATGGTTGGGCCGGGGAGCTGTTTTTT	CASSLDGWAGELFF
few	TRBJ2-5	NA	TRBV29-1	TGCAGCGGGGGGCGGGGACAGAGGGAGACCCAGTACTTC	CSGGRGQRETQYF
NA	TRBJ1-4	NA	TRBV5-4	TGTGCCAGCAGCTCCGGGACTCCAGTAGCTAATGAAAAACTGTTTTTT	CASSSGTPVANEKLFF
NA	TRBJ2-3	NA	TRBV5-1	TGCGCCAGCAGCTTGGCCGCGTGGTCCGCGGATACGCAGTATTTT	CASSLAAWSADTQYF
NA	TRBJ1-4	NA	TRBV25-1	TGTGCTACACAGAGAGGGTCATTAGAACTGTTTTTT	CATQRGSLELFF
NA	TRBJ1-2	TRBD1	TRBV28	TGTGCCAGCTGTTCCTCCCCGGGACAGGGTGGCTACACCTTC	CASCSSPGQGGYTF
NA	TRBJ1-5	TRBD1	TRBV6-5	TGTGCCAGCAAGCGGACCGGGACAGGGATTCAGCCCCAGCATTTT	CASKRTGTGIQPQHF
NA	TRBJ2-5	NA	TRBV7-2	TGTGCCAGCAGCTTTAGGTACTACCAAGAGACCCAGTACTTC	CASSFRYYQETQYF
NA	TRBJ2-3	NA	TRBV7-3	TGTGCCAGCAGCTTAGGGGTTCAAGCAGATACGCAGTATTTT	CASSLGVQADTQYF
NA	TRBJ2-1	NA	TRBV18	TGTGCCAGCTCACCCATCGGCCATGAGCAGTTCTTC	CASSPIGHEQFF
once	TRBJ1-2	TRBD1	TRBV4-2	TGTGCCAGCAGCCCCAGGGACAGCTTTAACTATGGCTACACCTTC	CASSPRDSFNYGYTF
NA	TRBJ1-2	NA	TRBV4-1	TGCGCCAGCAGCCAAGCTACCGGCCGAAATTATGGCTACACCTTC	CASSQATGRNYGYTF
NA	TRBJ1-1	TRBD1	TRBV7-6	TGTGCCAGCAGCTCGCTGGACAGGCCCTCAACTGAAGCTTTCTTT	CASSSLDRPSTEAFF
NA	TRBJ1-5	NA	TRBV9	TGTGCCAGCAGCGTAGACGACAGATTGAATCAGCCCCAGCATTTT	CASSVDDRLNQPQHF
NA	TRBJ2-1	TRBD1	TRBV5-1	TGCGCCAGCGCGCCGGGGACAGATGGGAATGAGCAGTTCTTC	CASAPGTDGNEQFF
NA	TRBJ1-1	NA	TRBV11-1	TGTGCCAGCAGCATTAGCGCTCTGAACACTGAAGCTTTCTTT	CASSISALNTEAFF
NA	TRBJ2-3	TRBD2	TRBV9	TGTGCCAGCAGCGTCAGCGGGAGAGCAGATACGCAGTATTTT	CASSVSGRADTQYF
NA	TRBJ2-3	TRBD2	TRBV28	TGTGCCAGCAGTTCTCAGGGACTAGCGGGAAGTACTACGCAGTATTTT	CASSSQGLAGSTTQYF
NA	TRBJ1-3	NA	TRBV7-2	TGTGCCAGCAGCTTAGACAGGGTCCCTGGAAACACCATATATTTT	CASSLDRVPGNTIYF
once	TRBJ1-1	NA	TRBV29-1	TGCAGCGGGGCGGCCCAGGGTAACACTGAAGCTTTCTTT	CSGAAQGNTEAFF
NA	TRBJ2-1	NA	TRBV7-3	TGTGCCAGCAGCCCTGGGCTTAGCTCCTACAATGAGCAGTTCTTC	CASSPGLSSYNEQFF
NA	TRBJ1-5	NA	TRBV28	TGTGCCAGCAGTTCCAGGGAGGATCAGCCCCAGCATTTT	CASSSREDQPQHF
NA	TRBJ2-3	NA	TRBV28	TGTGCCAGCAGCCGGACCCTAATAGCAGCGGATACGCAGTATTTT	CASSRTLIAADTQYF
NA	TRBJ1-2	NA	TRBV27	TGTGCCAGCTCATTCAGGGCAGGTTATGGCTACACCTTC	CASSFRAGYGYTF
NA	TRBJ2-7	TRBD1	TRBV27	TGTGCCAGCAGTTGGAGCGTTTTGGGACAGGGTAACTCCCTAGGCTACGAGCAGTACTTC	CASSWSVLGQGNSLGYEQYF
NA	TRBJ2-3	TRBD1	TRBV2	TGTGCCAGCAGTACGGGACAGCTAAGCACAGATACGCAGTATTTT	CASSTGQLSTDTQYF
NA	TRBJ2-1	TRBD2	TRBV7-3	TGTGCCAGCAGCTTATTTCCTAGCGGGAGTGGATATGAGCAGTTCTTC	CASSLFPSGSGYEQFF
NA	TRBJ2-7	TRBD1	TRBV29-1	TGCAGCGTTGTCCGGGACAGGGGGCCCCACGAGCAGTACTTC	CSVVRDRGPHEQYF
NA	TRBJ2-3	NA	TRBV7-9	TGTGCCAGCAGCTTAGTACTACCTGCCGGCACAGATACGCAGTATTTT	CASSLVLPAGTDTQYF
once	TRBJ1-3	NA	TRBV18	TGTGCCAGCTCACCAATACCACAGGGCGGGAACACCATATATTTT	CASSPIPQGGNTIYF
NA	TRBJ2-7	NA	TRBV7-8	TGTGCCAGCAGCCTAGACAGCGGGCGGGTCTACGAGCAGTACTTC	CASSLDSGRVYEQYF
NA	TRBJ2-7	NA	TRBV2	TGTGCCAGCAATTCCGTGGCAGGGCCCTCCTACGAGCAGTACTTC	CASNSVAGPSYEQYF
NA	TRBJ2-1	TRBD2	TRBV7-7	TGTGCCAGCAGCTTAGGGATCCCGGGACTAGCGGGAGGAAAGCAGTTCTTC	CASSLGIPGLAGGKQFF
NA	TRBJ2-7	TRBD2	TRBV7-3	TGTGCCAGCAGCCTAGGGACTAGCGGGAGTGAGCAGTACTTC	CASSLGTSGSEQYF
NA	TRBJ2-3	NA	TRBV5-1	TGCGCCAGCAGCTTGGCGCTGCGGGGAAATGGAGATACGCAGTATTTT	CASSLALRGNGDTQYF
NA	TRBJ2-3	NA	TRBV6-4	TGTGCCAGCAGTGGCACCGGGACTCCATCAGATACGCAGTATTTT	CASSGTGTPSDTQYF
NA	TRBJ2-7	NA	TRBV19	TGTGCCAGTAAGGAGCGTTTATACGAGCAGTACTTC	CASKERLYEQYF
NA	TRBJ2-3	NA	TRBV30	TGTGCCTGGAGTAGTACTAGAATCGGCACAGATACGCAGTATTTT	CAWSSTRIGTDTQYF
NA	TRBJ1-1	NA	TRBV5-1	TGCGCCAGCAGCTTGAAGGGGAGTGGAACTGAAGCTTTCTTT	CASSLKGSGTEAFF
NA	TRBJ2-6	NA	TRBV7-8	TGTGCCAGCAGCTTTCTTGCTGGGGCCAACGTCCTGACTTTC	CASSFLAGANVLTF
NA	TRBJ1-5	NA	TRBV7-7	TGTGCCAGCAGCTTAGATCGGGGACGGGACAATCAGCCCCAGCATTTT	CASSLDRGRDNQPQHF
NA	TRBJ2-7	NA	TRBV30	TGTGCCTGGAGCCAATTAGCGGCCCACGAGCAGTACTTC	CAWSQLAAHEQYF